The next 15 T cell receptor beta chains were all read from a single sample in a study of blood T cell repertoires in COVID-19. Here immunoSEQ multiplex PCR was the method, and the copy in TCRdb shows in-frame clones only, minus some. The sample includes 150,000 to 200,000 clones, 85% to 90% seen only once; the top ten take approximately 6.5%. Sequencing used peripheral blood. The receptor set was obtained from a woman older than 75 in a cohort sampled during active or convalescent COVID-19.

The chain recombines TRBV6-6 with TRBJ2-3, with 9 bases lining up with TRBD2. The junction had 1 base not matched to a gene; V was cut back by 3 bases and J by 0 bases. Germline V lookup: CDR1 MNHNY, CDR2 SVGAGI (reference sequence). There are 15 residues in the CDR3. CDR3 nucleotides: TGTGCCAGCAGTTATAGCGGGGGAAGCACAGATACGCAGTATTTT. It codes for CASSYSGGSTDTQYF.

This clone was detected a few times. The V and J genes are TRBV10-2 and TRBJ2-7; D unclear. Germline assignment: CDR1 WSHSY and CDR2 SAAADI. V lost 8 bases and J lost 4, with 15 bases in between. This CDR3 is built from 13 residues. The CDR3 sequence is CASGPMRKYEQYV. For the CDR3, the DNA is TGCGCCAGCGGGCCGATGCGTAAATACGAGCAGTACGTC.

The chain employs TRBV5-8 and TRBJ1-3; 8 nucleotides agree with TRBD1. CDR3 length: 13 residues. The V gene's germline CDR1 is SGHTS and CDR2 YDEGEE. J gave up 7 bases and V 2 bases, and 2 bases lay outside the gene matches. In DNA, the CDR3 is TGTGCCAGCAGCTTCACAGGGGGGAACACCATATATTTT. It encodes CASSFTGGNTIYF. Combining the CDR3 with reference TRBV5-8 and TRBJ1-3 gives the whole variable domain EAGVTQSPTHLIKTRGQQATLRCSPISGHTSVYWYQQALGLGLQFLLWYDEGEERNRGNFPPRFSGRQFPNYSSELNVNALELEDSALYLCASSFTGGNTIYFGEGSWLTVV.

The sample holds one count of this clone. V and J are TRBV7-6 and TRBJ1-4; 8 positions agree with TRBD1. Germline CDR1 SGHVS, CDR2 FNYEAQ. This CDR3 is built from 15 residues. With 5 bases clipped from V and 4 bases from J, the junction kept 6 bases outside the gene matches. The DNA of the CDR3 is TGTGCCAGCAGCAGACGGACAGGGATTAATGAAAAACTGTTTTTT. The encoded protein is CASSRRTGINEKLFF.

This clone appeared a single time. The CDR3 is CAIFPLGPGDNEQFF. The CDR3 DNA follows: TGTGCCATTTTTCCCCTCGGGCCAGGGGACAATGAGCAGTTCTTC. This chain uses TRBV28 with TRBJ2-1; TRBD1 is a possible D gene (6 bases). Looked up from germline, CDR1 is MDHEN and CDR2 is SYDVKM. CDR3 length: 15 residues. Trimming removed 10 bases from V and 5 bases from J, with 21 bases in between.

This rearrangement joins TRBV5-4 to TRBJ1-5; 8 nucleotides line up with TRBD1. This CDR3 spans 15 amino acids. CDR1 is SGHNT, CDR2 YYREEE, per germline (reference sequence). J gave up 6 bases and V 0 bases, and 5 bases lay outside the gene matches. The CDR3 reads CASSLDRGILQPQHF. DNA for the CDR3: TGTGCCAGCAGCTTGGACAGGGGGATCCTTCAGCCCCAGCATTTT.

The V and J genes are TRBV4-1 and TRBJ1-6, with 8 bases that match TRBD1. CDR1 and CDR2 from the germline V gene are MGHRA and YSYEKL. The V segment lost 2 bases and the J segment 6 bases; nucleotides outside the gene matches: 6. This CDR3 has 16 residues. The CDR3 spells CASSQRDRSSNSPLHF. CDR3 nucleotide sequence: TGCGCCAGCAGCCAACGGGACAGGTCTAGTAATTCACCCCTCCACTTT.

This clone was observed a single time. The chain employs TRBV10-3 and TRBJ1-1; no firm D call. Germline V gene data show CDR1 as ENHRY and CDR2 as SYGVKD. This CDR3 has 14 amino acids. Trimming took 0 bases from V and 11 from J, leaving 16 bases between them. CDR3 region: CAISESNVRVAAFF. Here the CDR3 DNA reads TGTGCCATCAGTGAGTCGAATGTCCGGGTTGCGGCTTTCTTT.

V is TRBV19 and J is TRBJ1-2, with TRBD1 matching 7 bases. Trimming cost V 5 bases and J 6 bases; bases outside gene matches: 12. Germline values: CDR1 LNHDA, CDR2 SQIVND (reference sequence). The CDR3 extends over 15 amino acids. This CDR3 is CASSGGQLPSHGYTF. The CDR3 DNA sequence: TGTGCCAGTAGTGGGGGACAGCTTCCCTCGCATGGCTACACCTTC.

This chain links TRBV15 with TRBJ1-2, with D perhaps TRBD1 (5 bases). Per germline, CDR1 LNHNV and CDR2 YYDKDF (reference sequence). V lost 5 bases, J lost 4 bases, and 11 bases lay in between. This CDR3 contains 13 residues. CDR3 region: CATSPGQAYGYTF. As DNA, the CDR3 is TGTGCCACCAGCCCCGGACAAGCCTATGGCTACACCTTC.

The V gene is TRBV7-2, the J gene TRBJ1-1; tentative D call: TRBD1 (5 bases). The CDR3 length is 13 residues. Trimming took off 5 bases at V and 1 base at J, with 8 bases between the two ends. In germline, CDR1 is SGHTA, CDR2 FQGNSA. DNA of the CDR3: TGTGCCAGCAGCACGACAGCGAACACTGAAGCTTTCTTT. This codes for CASSTTANTEAFF. Full variable domain (missing parts from reference TRBV7-2 and TRBJ1-1): GAGVSQSPSNKVTEKGKDVELRCDPISGHTALYWYRQSLGQGLEFLIYFQGNSAPDKSGLPSDRFSAERTGGSVSTLTIQRTQQEDSAVYLCASSTTANTEAFFGQGTRLTVV.

A single count supports this clone. V and J are TRBV7-9 and TRBJ2-2, with D maybe TRBD2 (6 bases). CDR1 SEHNR and CDR2 FQNEAQ come from the germline V gene (reference sequence). With 6 bases removed from V and 5 bases from J, the gap between germline ends came to 10 bases. The CDR3 covers 13 residues. CDR3 in amino acids: CASRTAGTGELFF. CDR3 DNA sequence: TGTGCCAGCAGGACGGCGGGGACCGGGGAGCTGTTTTTT.

The chain carries TRBV10-3 and TRBJ2-7; 7 bases align to TRBD2. Looked up from germline, CDR1 is ENHRY and CDR2 is SYGVKD. The CDR3 covers 13 residues. With 4 bases clipped from V and 7 bases from J, the junction kept 7 bases outside the gene matches. CDR3 residues: CAISAQAGREQYF. CDR3 sequence (DNA): TGTGCCATCAGTGCGCAAGCGGGGAGGGAGCAGTACTTC.

The V and J genes are TRBV9 and TRBJ1-2, with D possibly TRBD1 on 5 matching bases. Germline CDR1 SGDLS, CDR2 YYNGEE. V was clipped by 4 bases and J by 0 bases, with 16 bases between them. This CDR3 is built from 16 residues. The CDR3 DNA follows: TGTGCCAGCAGCCCAAAGGGGATCATTACTAACTATGGCTACACCTTC. Its protein is CASSPKGIITNYGYTF.

The V gene is TRBV5-6, the J gene TRBJ1-2; TRBD1 aligns across 8 bases. V trimming: 1 base; J trimming: 6 bases; junction bases outside the gene matches: 5. Germline loops: CDR1 SGHDT, CDR2 YYEEEE. The CDR3 is 14 amino acids. The CDR3 loop reads CASSLYQGAHGYTF. Here the CDR3 DNA reads TGTGCCAGCAGCTTGTATCAGGGGGCCCATGGCTACACCTTC.